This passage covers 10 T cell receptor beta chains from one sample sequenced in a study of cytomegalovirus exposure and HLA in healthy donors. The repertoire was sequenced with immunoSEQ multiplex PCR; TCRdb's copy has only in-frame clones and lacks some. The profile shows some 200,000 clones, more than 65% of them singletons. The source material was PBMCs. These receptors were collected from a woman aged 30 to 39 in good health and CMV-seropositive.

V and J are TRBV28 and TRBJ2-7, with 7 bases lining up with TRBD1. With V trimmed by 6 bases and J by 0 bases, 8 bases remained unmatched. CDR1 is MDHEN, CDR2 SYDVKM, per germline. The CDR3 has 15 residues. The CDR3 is CASRPGQESSYEQYF. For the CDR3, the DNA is TGTGCCAGCAGACCCGGACAGGAGAGCTCCTACGAGCAGTACTTC.

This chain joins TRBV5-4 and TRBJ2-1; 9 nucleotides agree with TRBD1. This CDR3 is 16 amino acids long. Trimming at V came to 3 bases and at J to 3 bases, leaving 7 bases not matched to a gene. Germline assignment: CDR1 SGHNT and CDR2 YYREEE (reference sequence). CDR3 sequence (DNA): TGTGCCAGCAGCTCAGGCTCGACAGGGGGCTACAATGAGCAGTTCTTC. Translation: CASSSGSTGGYNEQFF.

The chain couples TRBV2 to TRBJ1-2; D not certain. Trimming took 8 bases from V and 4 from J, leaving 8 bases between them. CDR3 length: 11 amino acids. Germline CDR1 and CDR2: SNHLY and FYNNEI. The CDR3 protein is CASAGIYGYTF. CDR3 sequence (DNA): TGTGCCAGCGCGGGGATCTATGGCTACACCTTC.

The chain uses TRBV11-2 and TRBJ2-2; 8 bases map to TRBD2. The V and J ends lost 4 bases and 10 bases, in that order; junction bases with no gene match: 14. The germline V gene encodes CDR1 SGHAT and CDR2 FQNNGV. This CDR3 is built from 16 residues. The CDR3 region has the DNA TGTGCCAGCAGCTCATACCCGGGACTAGGTACGGAGGAGCTGTTTTTT. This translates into CASSSYPGLGTEELFF.

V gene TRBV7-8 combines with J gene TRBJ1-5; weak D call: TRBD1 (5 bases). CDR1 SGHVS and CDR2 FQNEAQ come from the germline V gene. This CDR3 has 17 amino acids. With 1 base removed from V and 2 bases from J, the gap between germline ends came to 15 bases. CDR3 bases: TGTGCCAGCAGCTTAGTCGAAGGTTGGGGGGGCAATCAGCCCCAGCATTTT. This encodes CASSLVEGWGGNQPQHF.

The CDR3 protein is CASSLGVGTVSYNEQFF. The CDR3 DNA sequence: TGTGCCAGCAGTTTGGGTGTGGGGACAGTCTCCTACAATGAGCAGTTCTTC. The chain recombines TRBV28 with TRBJ2-1, with 7 bases lining up with TRBD1. This CDR3 is 17 amino acids long. Germline loops: CDR1 MDHEN, CDR2 SYDVKM. V was pared by 3 bases and J by 0 bases, with 8 bases of the junction left unmatched.

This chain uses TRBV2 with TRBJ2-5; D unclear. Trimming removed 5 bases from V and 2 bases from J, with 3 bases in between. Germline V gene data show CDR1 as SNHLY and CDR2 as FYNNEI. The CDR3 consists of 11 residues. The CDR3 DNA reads TGTGCCAGCAGTCAACAAGAGACCCAGTACTTC. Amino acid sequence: CASSQQETQYF.

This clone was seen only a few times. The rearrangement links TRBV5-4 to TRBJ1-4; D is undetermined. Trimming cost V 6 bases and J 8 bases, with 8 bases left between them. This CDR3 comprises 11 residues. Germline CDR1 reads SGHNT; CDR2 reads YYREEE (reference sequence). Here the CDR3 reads CASTSGEKLFF. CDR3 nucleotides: TGTGCCAGCACATCGGGGGAAAAACTGTTTTTT.

The CDR3 DNA reads as TGTGCCAGCAGTCCCGGGACTAGCGGGAGTAATGAGCAGTTCTTC. This encodes CASSPGTSGSNEQFF. The chain carries TRBV28 and TRBJ2-1, with TRBD2 matching 14 bases. The V gene's germline CDR1 is MDHEN and CDR2 SYDVKM. The CDR3 covers 15 residues. The V and J ends lost 5 bases and 7 bases, in that order; junction bases with no gene match: 4.

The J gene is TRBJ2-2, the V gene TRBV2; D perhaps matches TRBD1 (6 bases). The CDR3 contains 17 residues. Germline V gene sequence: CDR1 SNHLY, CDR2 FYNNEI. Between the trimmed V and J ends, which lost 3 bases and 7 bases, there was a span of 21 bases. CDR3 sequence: CASSDPGEPGGLGELFF. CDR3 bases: TGTGCCAGCAGTGATCCAGGGGAGCCGGGCGGTCTCGGGGAGCTGTTTTTT.